This TCR beta chain was captured by sequencing in a study of T cell responses to AZD1222 COVID-19 vaccine. TCRdb's copy holds only in-frame clones and misses some; the assay was immunoSEQ multiplex PCR. Found here are 75,000 to 85,000 clones, more than 90% of them singletons; the top ten hold around 4%. Germline values: CDR1 PRHDT, CDR2 FYEKMQ (reference sequence). This CDR3 spans 17 amino acids. With V trimmed by 8 bases and J by 6 bases, 17 bases remained unmatched. Sample: peripheral blood, taken on day 0 of AZD1222 vaccination. The receptor's source is an adult in good health. The rearrangement uses TRBV13 and TRBJ2-3; 10 bases are a match to TRBD2. Written as DNA, the CDR3 is TGTGCCAGCGGGACCCTGGGGTTAGCGGGAGGAAGGGATACGCAGTATTTT. It yields the protein CASGTLGLAGGRDTQYF.